This T cell receptor beta chain is from a study of T cell repertoires in cytomegalovirus infection. Germline V gives CDR1 SGDLS, CDR2 YYNGEE. CDR3 length: 17 amino acids. J lost 4 bases, V lost 0 bases, and 9 bases had no gene match. From the reads, TCRdb called clonotypes with MiXCR, one entry per CDR3 protein. Of 600,000 to 800,000 distinct CDR3 sequences listed, 20% to 25% were seen once; the top ten hold 8%. The sequenced material came from CD8+ T cells from PBMCs. The V call is TRBV9, the J call TRBJ2-1; 8 bases are shared with TRBD2. The sequence came from a human donor in good health (CMV status not recorded). Some clones in this sample may be carry-over from other donors' samples. The CDR3 DNA sequence: TGTGCCAGCAGCGTAGTCGGAGCGGGGGAATTATACAATGAGCAGTTCTTC. It is translated as CASSVVGAGELYNEQFF.